This T cell receptor beta chain was sequenced during a study of shared clonotypes between healthy human individuals. Study details: Aged between 18 and 49, the donors were two women and three men.

Regarding this clone: Its target is unknown.

Study-level findings and limits: Roughly 5% of naive CD4 clonotypes were shared across a few donors.

At a deep level, the assay was run. Here immunoSEQ multiplex PCR was the method, and the copy in TCRdb shows in-frame clones only, minus some. The sample lists 2,500,000 or so clones; over 85% were seen once. This CDR3 spans 16 amino acids. Germline CDR1 is LNHDA and CDR2 is SQIVND (reference sequence). Germline trimming cut 0 bases from V and 4 bases from J; bases unmatched to any gene: 7. Donors were healthy HIV-negative adults without recent acute infections or vaccinations. The clonotype was recovered from a man younger than 35 in good health. Some clones in this sample may be carry-over from other donors' samples. J is TRBJ1-2 and V is TRBV19; 8 positions agree with TRBD1. Specimen: naive CD4+ T cells from PBMCs. The sample's subset: CD45RA+ positively selected. The CDR3 nucleotides read TGTGCCAGTAGTATAGACGGATCGGACAGGGCCTATGGCTACACCTTC. It codes for CASSIDGSDRAYGYTF.